Listed below are T cell receptor beta chains from one sample, sequenced in a study of read filtering for tumor transcriptome and immune sequencing. TCRdb itself ran the reads through MiXCR, one entry per CDR3 protein. The data hold 75,000 to 95,000 distinct CDR3 sequences, with about 12% observed a single time. The source material was a population of CD138-negative cells sorted from bone marrow. Receptors were obtained from a donor aged 40 or older with multiple myeloma. Each CDR3 is given with its conserved first and last residue. Fields, in order: clone size, J gene, D gene, CDR3 length, V gene, CDR3 protein, CDR3 DNA. A D gene is named only where the DNA matches it firmly. Where a row states a size, it is once, few, many or the class of an expanded clone; other rows omit it.

>many|TRBJ1-5|.|15|TRBV4-1
CASSQDPRGNQPQHF
TGCGCCAGCAGCCAAGACCCCCGAGGCAATCAGCCCCAGCATTTT
>many|TRBJ1-4|.|18|TRBV19
CASSIDPPGLTTNEKLFF
TGTGCCAGTAGTATAGATCCCCCGGGACTGACAACTAATGAAAAACTGTTTTTT
>.|TRBJ2-1|TRBD1|13|TRBV6-5
CASRQGATNEQFF
TGTGCCAGCAGACAGGGGGCAACCAATGAGCAGTTCTTC
>many|TRBJ1-6|.|13|TRBV7-3
CASSFTGLSPLHF
TGTGCCAGCAGCTTTACAGGGCTTTCACCCCTCCACTTT
>many|TRBJ2-1|.|14|TRBV7-9
CASTPGGSYNEQFF
TGTGCCAGCACTCCTGGTGGCTCCTACAATGAGCAGTTCTTC
>.|TRBJ2-5|TRBD2|14|TRBV20-1
CSAYGLAEPETQYF
TGCAGTGCCTACGGACTAGCGGAACCAGAGACCCAGTACTTC
>many|TRBJ1-1|.|18|TRBV29-1
CSVARATDEGWWGTEAFF
TGCAGCGTTGCCCGCGCCACGGATGAGGGGTGGTGGGGCACTGAAGCTTTCTTT
>many|TRBJ2-7|TRBD1|15|TRBV20-1
CSALIPGTGDYEQYF
TGCAGTGCTTTAATTCCCGGGACAGGAGACTACGAGCAGTACTTC
>many|TRBJ2-1|TRBD1|15|TRBV11-3
CASSQRTGSYNEQFF
TGTGCCAGCAGCCAAAGGACAGGATCCTACAATGAGCAGTTCTTC
>many|TRBJ1-1|TRBD1|14|TRBV7-9
CASSLGQGDTEAFF
TGTGCCAGCAGCCTAGGACAGGGGGACACTGAAGCTTTCTTT
>many|TRBJ2-7|.|14|TRBV6-2/TRBV6-3
CASSSWDKSYEQYF
TGTGCCAGCAGTTCGTGGGACAAGTCCTACGAGCAGTACTTC
>many|TRBJ2-3|TRBD2|15|TRBV20-1
CSANQREEGTDTQYF
TGCAGTGCTAACCAGCGGGAGGAGGGGACAGATACGCAGTATTTT
>many|TRBJ1-3|.|11|TRBV28
CASGLQYTIYF
TGTGCCAGCGGATTGCAATACACCATATATTTT
>once|TRBJ1-5|.|13|TRBV2
CASSEGVAQPQHF
TGTGCCAGCAGTGAAGGGGTGGCTCAGCCCCAGCATTTT
>.|TRBJ2-7|TRBD2|15|TRBV5-1
CASSPGLGSSYEQYF
TGCGCCAGCAGCCCAGGACTAGGTAGCTCCTACGAGCAGTACTTC
>.|TRBJ2-1|.|15|TRBV5-1
CASSQDGAHSNEQFF
TGCGCCAGCAGCCAGGATGGGGCCCACTCCAATGAGCAGTTCTTC
>many|TRBJ2-2|.|17|TRBV29-1
CSGGSRPGRRGTGELFF
TGCAGCGGGGGGAGTCGTCCCGGGAGACGCGGCACCGGGGAGCTGTTTTTT
>many|TRBJ2-1|TRBD2|14|TRBV20-1
CSASASGRGNEQFF
TGCAGTGCTAGCGCTAGCGGGAGAGGAAATGAGCAGTTCTTC
>many|TRBJ2-1|TRBD1|14|TRBV12-5
CASGLGGGGNEQFF
TGTGCTAGTGGTTTGGGAGGGGGCGGCAATGAGCAGTTCTTC
>many|TRBJ2-3|TRBD2|16|TRBV7-9
CASSFVAGVSTDTQYF
TGTGCCAGCAGCTTCGTAGCGGGAGTGAGCACAGATACGCAGTATTTT
>many|TRBJ2-6|.|18|TRBV20-1
CSASPTGLGSSGANVLTF
TGCAGTGCTTCCCCAACGGGGCTCGGGAGCTCTGGGGCCAACGTCCTGACTTTC
>many|TRBJ2-5|.|14|TRBV12-3/TRBV12-4
CASSTTGRQETQYF
TGTGCCAGCAGCACGACAGGGAGGCAAGAGACCCAGTACTTC
>.|TRBJ1-1|.|13|TRBV29-1
CSVRGRLNTEAFF
TGCAGCGTGAGGGGCAGATTGAACACTGAAGCTTTCTTT
>many|TRBJ2-2|.|19|TRBV7-9
CASSQSRQGLLTNTGELFF
TGTGCCAGCAGCCAAAGCCGGCAGGGACTCCTTACGAACACCGGGGAGCTGTTTTTT
>many|TRBJ1-5|.|16|TRBV19
CASSILAQGSNQPQHF
TGTGCCAGTAGTATCCTCGCCCAGGGGAGCAATCAGCCCCAGCATTTT
>.|TRBJ1-4|.|13|TRBV20-1
CSASRGGVEKLFF
TGCAGTGCCTCCCGGGGGGGTGTTGAAAAACTGTTTTTT
>many|TRBJ2-7|.|14|TRBV19
CASSIADWSYEQYF
TGTGCCAGTAGTATTGCGGACTGGAGCTACGAGCAGTACTTC
>many|TRBJ1-4|.|14|TRBV27
CASRREGANEKLFF
TGTGCCTCACGGAGGGAGGGCGCTAATGAAAAACTGTTTTTT
>few|TRBJ1-2|TRBD1|15|TRBV5-1
CASSLGTAQDYGYTF
TGCGCCAGCAGCCTTGGGACAGCCCAAGACTATGGCTACACCTTC
>many|TRBJ2-5|TRBD2|13|TRBV7-3
CASSVAGGETQYF
TGTGCCAGCAGCGTAGCGGGAGGGGAGACCCAGTACTTC
>many|TRBJ1-5|.|14|TRBV2
CASTTPNSNQPQHF
TGTGCCAGCACAACACCCAATAGCAATCAGCCCCAGCATTTT
>many|TRBJ2-5|TRBD2|15|TRBV5-1
CASSWGTSGQETQYF
TGCGCCAGCAGCTGGGGGACTAGCGGGCAAGAGACCCAGTACTTC
>many|TRBJ2-7|.|13|TRBV2
CASSATGTYEQYF
TGTGCCAGCAGTGCTACGGGTACCTACGAGCAGTACTTC
>many|TRBJ2-2|TRBD1|16|TRBV28
CASSSAGQGFSGELFF
TGTGCCAGCAGTTCGGCGGGACAGGGGTTTTCCGGGGAGCTGTTTTTT
>many|TRBJ2-4|.|13|TRBV11-2
CASTLAGVNIQYF
TGTGCCAGCACCCTAGCCGGCGTAAACATTCAGTACTTC